The sequence of this TCR beta chain was determined in a study of CD8 T cells in ankylosing spondylitis. The CDR3 runs 15 residues. Germline V CDR1 and CDR2: SGHVS, FQNEAQ. V lost 1 base, J lost 4 bases, and 14 bases lay in between. This clonotype was found many times. TCRdb used MiXCR to reprocess the 5' RACE reads, holding one entry per CDR3 protein. The sample contains around 150,000 distinct CDR3 sequences, roughly 11% of which appear only once. The origin of this receptor is a female donor with ankylosing spondylitis or in good health (not recorded which). This chain uses TRBV7-8 with TRBJ2-7; tentative D call: TRBD1 (6 bases). Sequencing used blood, either unsorted or a sorted T cell fraction (not recorded which). This CDR3 reads CASSLVNRETYEQYF. The CDR3, as DNA: TGTGCCAGCAGCTTAGTAAACAGGGAGACGTACGAGCAGTACTTC.